A single sample gave rise to the 21 T cell receptor beta chains below, sequenced in a study of control samples from healthy donors and cancer patients. TCRdb's copy holds only in-frame clones and misses some; the assay was immunoSEQ multiplex PCR. This table holds 89,000 or so clones, more than 75% found once. Sequenced: blood. The receptors were sampled from a man in his forties or fifties in good health.

The chain carries TRBV6-2 or TRBV6-3 and TRBJ1-3; 7 bases align to TRBD1. Germline CDR1 and CDR2: MNHEY and SVGEGT. Losses at the gene ends were 5 bases for V and 0 bases for J; bases not matched to a gene: 4. This CDR3 region has 15 residues. CDR3 sequence reads: CASSTRDSSGNTIYF. DNA of the CDR3: TGTGCCAGCAGTACCCGGGACAGCTCTGGAAACACCATATATTTT.

The chain uses TRBV6-2 or TRBV6-3 and TRBJ1-1, with D perhaps matching TRBD1 (6 bases). The length of the CDR3 is 13 residues. V was cut by 5 bases and J by 2 bases, with 9 bases left in between. Germline V lookup: CDR1 MNHEY, CDR2 SVGEGT. The CDR3 nucleotides are TGTGCCAGCAGTGAGGACAGAAACACTGAAGCTTTCTTT. Translated: CASSEDRNTEAFF.

The chain uses TRBV4-3 and TRBJ2-1, with 11 bases that match TRBD2. V gave up 6 bases and J gave up 7 bases; unmatched junction bases: 8. The CDR3 spans 15 residues. In germline, CDR1 is LGHNA, CDR2 YSLEER. Written as DNA, the CDR3 is TGCGCCAGCAGGACTCTAGCGGGGGGAGGGAATGAGCAGTTCTTC. Its translation is CASRTLAGGGNEQFF.

This chain connects TRBV5-1 to TRBJ1-1; D may be TRBD1 (6 bases). The germline gives CDR1 SGHRS, CDR2 YFSETQ. The CDR3 sequence is 13 residues long. Trimming stripped 4 bases from V and 4 bases from J, with 11 bases between. CDR3 sequence reads: CASSRQAGTEAFF. DNA of the CDR3: TGCGCCAGCAGCAGACAGGCGGGCACTGAAGCTTTCTTT.

The gene calls are TRBV7-3 and TRBJ1-3, with TRBD1 matching 7 bases. Germline assignment: CDR1 SGHTA and CDR2 FQGTGA. This CDR3 is built from 15 residues. The V gene end was trimmed by 5 bases and the J gene end by 1 base; junction bases not matched to a gene: 5. In DNA form, the CDR3 reads TGTGCCAGCAGCCGGACAGGTGAATCTGGAAACACCATATATTTT. Its protein product is CASSRTGESGNTIYF. The full variable domain, completed using reference TRBV7-3 and TRBJ1-3, is GAGVSQTPSNKVTEKGKYVELRCDPISGHTALYWYRQSLGQGPEFLIYFQGTGAADDSGLPNDRFFAVRPEGSVSTLKIQRTERGDSAVYLCASSRTGESGNTIYFGEGSWLTVV.

In DNA, the CDR3 is TGTGCCTGGATGGACAGGGGTTCCGGCTACACCTTC. It yields the protein CAWMDRGSGYTF. The V and J genes are TRBV30 and TRBJ1-2; 9 bases are shared with TRBD1. CDR1 is GTSNPN, CDR2 SVGIG, per germline (reference sequence). J lost 8 bases, V lost 4 bases, and 5 bases had no gene match. This CDR3 has 12 amino acids.

This chain connects TRBV9 to TRBJ1-2; possibly TRBD1 for D (6 bases). Germline loops: CDR1 SGDLS, CDR2 YYNGEE. The CDR3 runs to 15 residues. Trimming cost V 3 bases and J 6 bases, with 18 bases left between them. This chain's CDR3 is CASSDLKGGNDGYTF. In DNA, the CDR3 is TGTGCCAGCAGCGACCTAAAAGGGGGTAATGATGGCTACACCTTC.

The CDR3 loop is CASSLYRGNTIYF. CDR3 nucleotide sequence: TGTGCCAGCAGCTTATACCGGGGAAACACCATATATTTT. The chain is built from TRBV13 and TRBJ1-3; no definite D call. V lost 2 bases, J lost 4 bases, and 6 bases lay in between. The CDR3 consists of 13 residues. Germline V gives CDR1 PRHDT, CDR2 FYEKMQ (reference sequence).

This chain connects TRBV19 to TRBJ2-7; D is possibly TRBD1 (7 bases). CDR3 length equals 15 residues. Germline CDR1 and CDR2: LNHDA and SQIVND (reference sequence). Trimming removed 1 base from V and 2 bases from J, with 12 bases in between. As DNA, the CDR3 is TGTGCCAGTAGTATAGGACAGGGACTCACCTACGAGCAGTACTTC. Translation gives CASSIGQGLTYEQYF. The whole variable domain, remainder taken from reference TRBV19 and TRBJ2-7, is DGGITQSPKYLFRKEGQNVTLSCEQNLNHDAMYWYRQDPGQGLRLIYYSQIVNDFQKGDIAEGYSVSREKKESFPLTVTSAQKNPTAFYLCASSIGQGLTYEQYFGPGTRLTVT.

The chain uses TRBV4-1 and TRBJ1-1, with D possibly TRBD1 on 5 matching bases. CDR1 is MGHRA, CDR2 YSYEKL, per germline. Trimming cost V 0 bases and J 6 bases, with 14 bases left between them. There are 15 residues in the CDR3. The CDR3 protein is CASSQESGAVAEAFF. The CDR3 DNA reads as TGCGCCAGCAGCCAAGAGTCCGGGGCTGTCGCTGAAGCTTTCTTT.

The chain is built from TRBV6-5 and TRBJ2-5, with 8 bases fitting TRBD2. Germline trimming cut 2 bases from V and 7 bases from J; bases unmatched to any gene: 9. The length of the CDR3 is 15 residues. Germline values: CDR1 MNHEY, CDR2 SVGAGI. CDR3 protein: CASSYGAGEGRTQYF. Written as DNA, the CDR3 is TGTGCCAGCAGTTACGGAGCGGGAGAGGGGAGGACCCAGTACTTC.

The chain links TRBV5-1 to TRBJ2-4; 7 bases agree with TRBD2. The J segment lost 7 bases and the V segment lost 4 bases, leaving 8 bases of the junction unmatched. The CDR3 runs 14 residues. Germline V lookup: CDR1 SGHRS, CDR2 YFSETQ. CDR3 amino acids: CASSLQRDRNIQYF. The CDR3 DNA is TGCGCCAGCAGCCTCCAGCGGGATAGGAACATTCAGTACTTC.

V gene TRBV29-1 combines with J gene TRBJ1-2, with TRBD1 matching 8 bases. The CDR3 has 11 amino acids. J gave up 7 bases and V 4 bases, and 2 bases lay outside the gene matches. The V gene's germline CDR1 is SQVTM and CDR2 ANQGSEA. The CDR3 nucleotides are TGCAGCGTTGCGGACAGGGCTGGCTACACCTTC. Protein sequence: CSVADRAGYTF.

The chain carries TRBV10-3 and TRBJ2-5, with D possibly TRBD2 on 6 matching bases. V was pared by 2 bases and J by 2 bases, with 12 bases between. The germline V gene encodes CDR1 ENHRY and CDR2 SYGVKD. This CDR3 spans 15 amino acids. The CDR3 protein is CAISESLARQETQYF. CDR3 DNA: TGTGCCATCAGTGAGAGTCTAGCGAGACAAGAGACCCAGTACTTC.

The rearrangement uses TRBV6-2 or TRBV6-3 and TRBJ1-5; 11 nucleotides align to TRBD1. CDR1 is MNHEY, CDR2 SVGEGT, per germline. This CDR3 is built from 16 residues. V gave up 4 bases and J gave up 4 bases; unmatched junction bases: 6. The CDR3 nucleotides are TGTGCCAGCAGTTCATTTGGACAGGGGGCGAATCAGCCCCAGCATTTT. It codes for CASSSFGQGANQPQHF.

This chain joins TRBV11-2 and TRBJ2-2; D not resolved. V lost 7 bases and J lost 1, with 13 bases in between. This CDR3 is built from 15 residues. Germline V gives CDR1 SGHAT, CDR2 FQNNGV. For the CDR3, the DNA is TGTGCCAGCACCAAAAGGAAAAGGAACACCGGGGAGCTGTTTTTT. Translation: CASTKRKRNTGELFF.

The chain is built from TRBV12-3 or TRBV12-4 and TRBJ2-1; 7 bases agree with TRBD1. The CDR3 loop spans 12 amino acids. Trimming cost V 7 bases and J 12 bases; bases outside gene matches: 9. CDR3 loop: CASTDRPSGQFF. In nucleotides, the CDR3 is TGTGCCAGCACGGACAGGCCCTCAGGGCAGTTCTTC.

The CDR3 nucleotides read TGTGCCAGCAGCTCCGGGGACAGTCGCTACGAGCAGTACTTC. Translating it yields CASSSGDSRYEQYF. The genes are TRBV9 and TRBJ2-7, with 7 bases fitting TRBD1. Germline V gene data show CDR1 as SGDLS and CDR2 as YYNGEE. With V trimmed by 4 bases and J by 3 bases, 7 bases remained unmatched. The CDR3 contains 14 residues.

This rearrangement joins TRBV19 to TRBJ1-1; D is uncertain. Between the trimmed V and J ends, which lost 5 bases and 5 bases, there was a span of 15 bases. Germline assignment: CDR1 LNHDA and CDR2 SQIVND (reference sequence). This CDR3 contains 14 residues. This CDR3 is CASSYPEIDTEAFF. CDR3 nucleotides: TGTGCCAGTAGTTATCCGGAGATTGATACTGAAGCTTTCTTT.

The V gene is TRBV14, the J gene TRBJ2-7; no firm D call. Germline V gene data show CDR1 as SGHDN and CDR2 as FVKESK. Deletions cut 3 bases from V and 2 bases from J, with 8 bases between. The CDR3 is 13 amino acids. CDR3 loop: CASSQGFPYEQYF. In DNA form, the CDR3 reads TGTGCCAGCAGCCAGGGGTTTCCCTACGAGCAGTACTTC.

This rearrangement joins TRBV30 to TRBJ1-1; the D is unclear. V was shortened by 3 bases and J by 0 bases, with 20 bases between the two germline ends. There are 17 residues in the CDR3. Germline assignment: CDR1 GTSNPN and CDR2 SVGIG (reference sequence). The CDR3 nucleotides are TGTGCCTGGAGGAGGGAGCCCGATCTATTCCTGAACACTGAAGCTTTCTTT. Translating it yields CAWRREPDLFLNTEAFF.